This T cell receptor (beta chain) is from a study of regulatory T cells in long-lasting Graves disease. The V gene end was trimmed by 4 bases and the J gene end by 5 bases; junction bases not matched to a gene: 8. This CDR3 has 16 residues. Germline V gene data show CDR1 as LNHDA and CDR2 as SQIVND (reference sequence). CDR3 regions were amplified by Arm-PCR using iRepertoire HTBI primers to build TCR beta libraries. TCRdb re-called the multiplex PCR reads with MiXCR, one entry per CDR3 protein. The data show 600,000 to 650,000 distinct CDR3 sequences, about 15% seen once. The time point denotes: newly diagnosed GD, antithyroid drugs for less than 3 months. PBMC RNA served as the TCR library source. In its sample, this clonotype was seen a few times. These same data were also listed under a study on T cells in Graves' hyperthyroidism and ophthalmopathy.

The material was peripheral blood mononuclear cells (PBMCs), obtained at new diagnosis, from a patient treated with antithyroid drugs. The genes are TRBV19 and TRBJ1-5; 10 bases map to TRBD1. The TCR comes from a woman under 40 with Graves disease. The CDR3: CASSTLGQGMDQPQHF. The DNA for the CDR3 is TGTGCCAGTAGTACTCTGGGACAGGGGATGGATCAGCCCCAGCATTTT.